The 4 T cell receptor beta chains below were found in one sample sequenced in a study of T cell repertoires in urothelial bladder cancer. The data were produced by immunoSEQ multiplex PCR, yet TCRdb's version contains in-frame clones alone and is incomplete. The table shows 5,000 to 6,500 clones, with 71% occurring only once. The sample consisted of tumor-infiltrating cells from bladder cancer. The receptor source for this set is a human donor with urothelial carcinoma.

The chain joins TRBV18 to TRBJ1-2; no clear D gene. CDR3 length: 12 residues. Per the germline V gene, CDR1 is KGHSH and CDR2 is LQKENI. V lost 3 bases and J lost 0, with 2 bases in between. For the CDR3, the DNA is TGTGCCAGCTCACCTGCTAACTATGGCTACACCTTC. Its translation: CASSPANYGYTF.

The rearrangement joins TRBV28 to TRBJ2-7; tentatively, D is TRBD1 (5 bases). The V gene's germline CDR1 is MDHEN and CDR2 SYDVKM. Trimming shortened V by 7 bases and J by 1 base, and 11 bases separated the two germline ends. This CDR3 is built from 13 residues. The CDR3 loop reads CASNPGRSYEQYF. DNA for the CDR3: TGTGCCAGCAACCCAGGGCGGTCCTACGAGCAGTACTTC.

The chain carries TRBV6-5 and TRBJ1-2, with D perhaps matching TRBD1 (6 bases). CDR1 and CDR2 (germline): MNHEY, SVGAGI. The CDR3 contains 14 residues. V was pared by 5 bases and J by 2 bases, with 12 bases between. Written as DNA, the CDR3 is TGTGCCAGCAGTGAACTCGACAGGAACTATGGCTACACCTTC. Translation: CASSELDRNYGYTF.

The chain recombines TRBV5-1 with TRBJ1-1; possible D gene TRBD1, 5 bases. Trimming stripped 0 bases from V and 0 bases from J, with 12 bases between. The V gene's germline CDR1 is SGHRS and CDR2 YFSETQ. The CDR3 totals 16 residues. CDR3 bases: TGCGCCAGCAGCTTGGTTGGGGGTGAGGTGAACACTGAAGCTTTCTTT. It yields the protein CASSLVGGEVNTEAFF.